The 2 T cell receptor beta chains listed next were all sequenced from one sample in a study of blood T cell repertoires in COVID-19. Profiling relied on immunoSEQ multiplex PCR, and the TCRdb table lists in-frame clones only, not all of them. In the table there are 65,000 to 90,000 clones, about 87% of which are singletons. Material for sequencing was peripheral blood. Receptors originate from a woman of 80 years or more with acute or convalescent COVID-19.

The CDR3 nucleotides are TGTGCCAGCGTTGGTTGGGCAACTGAAGCTTTCTTT. It translates to CASVGWATEAFF. The chain links TRBV18 to TRBJ1-1; D gene ambiguous. CDR3 size: 12 residues. V gave up 8 bases and J gave up 5 bases, with 12 bases separating them. Per the germline V gene, CDR1 is KGHSH and CDR2 is LQKENI.

This chain uses TRBV7-9 with TRBJ1-2; the D gene is possibly TRBD1 (6 bases). The CDR3 extends over 14 amino acids. V was trimmed by 7 bases and J by 5 bases, leaving 17 bases between them. Germline V gene lookup returns CDR1 SEHNR and CDR2 FQNEAQ (reference sequence). The DNA for the CDR3 is TGTGCCAGCACCAAAGGGGGGGATAGGTATGGCTACACCTTC. It translates to CASTKGGDRYGYTF.